Listed below are T cell receptor beta chains from one sample, sequenced in a study of shared clonotypes between healthy human individuals. Using immunoSEQ multiplex PCR, the repertoire was profiled, and TCRdb retains in-frame clones only, with some absent. The sample includes around 510,000 clones, around 95% of them seen just once. The sample was naive CD4+ T cells sorted from blood. The receptors stem from a woman aged 30 to 39 in good health. CDR3s leave out the opening cysteine and the closing phenylalanine or tryptophan. Each record gives: J gene, V gene, CDR3 protein.

j_call: TRBJ2-7; v_call: TRBV28; cdr3_aa: ASSVDTSSYEQY
j_call: TRBJ1-6; v_call: TRBV6-5; cdr3_aa: ASSYSGGFYNSPLH
j_call: TRBJ2-3; v_call: TRBV5-4; cdr3_aa: ASSLALAGETDTQY
j_call: TRBJ2-1; v_call: TRBV4-2; cdr3_aa: ASSLRDLGSYNEQF
j_call: TRBJ2-5; v_call: TRBV5-1; cdr3_aa: ASTPRAGGGETQY
j_call: TRBJ1-5; v_call: TRBV27; cdr3_aa: ASSLTAPSNQPQH
j_call: TRBJ2-7; v_call: TRBV5-1; cdr3_aa: ASSLNTGSYEQY
j_call: TRBJ2-2; v_call: TRBV27; cdr3_aa: ASSRRTRQGTNTGELF
j_call: TRBJ2-7; v_call: TRBV7-8; cdr3_aa: ASSFSRRYEQY
j_call: TRBJ2-7; v_call: TRBV6-1; cdr3_aa: ASSEMSGSHYEQY
j_call: NA; v_call: TRBV7-2; cdr3_aa: ASSWRHNRGSSYEQY
j_call: TRBJ1-5; v_call: TRBV2; cdr3_aa: ASSDGTGRQPQH
j_call: TRBJ1-1; v_call: TRBV19; cdr3_aa: ASSIIDEGNTEAF
j_call: TRBJ2-7; v_call: TRBV7-8; cdr3_aa: ASRPPSPHEQY
j_call: TRBJ2-7; v_call: TRBV30; cdr3_aa: AWSPIDRSVWAEQY
j_call: NA; v_call: TRBV4-1; cdr3_aa: ASSPIGLAAYEQY
j_call: TRBJ2-1; v_call: TRBV11-3; cdr3_aa: ASSLAGQGKRNEQF
j_call: TRBJ2-6; v_call: TRBV5-1; cdr3_aa: ASSLDGVGGANVLT
j_call: TRBJ2-5; v_call: TRBV18; cdr3_aa: ASSPLPAGGMETQY
j_call: TRBJ2-3; v_call: TRBV9; cdr3_aa: ASSVGTSGTDTQY
j_call: TRBJ2-5; v_call: TRBV5-4; cdr3_aa: ASSPPGQGARETQY
j_call: TRBJ1-1; v_call: TRBV4-1; cdr3_aa: ASSQEARGLTEAF
j_call: TRBJ1-1; v_call: TRBV18; cdr3_aa: ASSPPGQNTEAF
j_call: TRBJ2-2; v_call: TRBV4-1; cdr3_aa: ASSQDARDRASGELF
j_call: TRBJ1-2; v_call: TRBV9; cdr3_aa: ASSVEPRYGYT
j_call: TRBJ1-1; v_call: TRBV4-1; cdr3_aa: ASSQDRGNTEAF
j_call: TRBJ1-5; v_call: TRBV28; cdr3_aa: ASSLLHKNQPQH
j_call: TRBJ1-4; v_call: TRBV6-5; cdr3_aa: ASSYSGTGLREKLF
j_call: TRBJ2-7; v_call: TRBV6-1; cdr3_aa: ASIEEGIPPYEQY
j_call: TRBJ1-4; v_call: TRBV4-1; cdr3_aa: ASSFLTGLREKLF
j_call: TRBJ2-1; v_call: TRBV19; cdr3_aa: ASSKLAGPYNEQF
j_call: TRBJ1-2; v_call: TRBV10-3; cdr3_aa: AISEGGRTAYGYT
j_call: TRBJ2-2; v_call: TRBV19; cdr3_aa: ASEPGQGATGELF
j_call: TRBJ2-5; v_call: TRBV29-1; cdr3_aa: SVSFGQQETQY
j_call: TRBJ2-5; v_call: TRBV4-1; cdr3_aa: ASSHRRDVGYQETQY
j_call: TRBJ1-1; v_call: TRBV27; cdr3_aa: ASSLSGWGDEAF
j_call: TRBJ2-1; v_call: TRBV6-5; cdr3_aa: ASSYSSSTSDEQF
j_call: TRBJ1-3; v_call: TRBV9; cdr3_aa: ASRAGQFSGNTIY
j_call: TRBJ2-1; v_call: TRBV15; cdr3_aa: ATSRGLTSGRNEQF
j_call: TRBJ2-3; v_call: TRBV5-1; cdr3_aa: ASSLSSSTDTQY
j_call: TRBJ2-1; v_call: TRBV6-5; cdr3_aa: ASRRTSGNEQF
j_call: TRBJ2-2; v_call: TRBV10-2; cdr3_aa: ASTMTGGSTGELF
j_call: TRBJ2-7; v_call: TRBV7-6; cdr3_aa: ASSLSTSPFNEQY
j_call: TRBJ2-5; v_call: TRBV9; cdr3_aa: ASSVGLGTETQY
j_call: TRBJ2-5; v_call: TRBV19; cdr3_aa: ASSIDSGSKEQY
j_call: TRBJ2-7; v_call: TRBV6-1; cdr3_aa: ASLGALGRYYEQY
j_call: TRBJ2-7; v_call: TRBV5-1; cdr3_aa: ASSWGGGQFSYEQY
j_call: TRBJ2-3; v_call: TRBV18; cdr3_aa: ASSRGDTDTQY
j_call: TRBJ2-2; v_call: TRBV18; cdr3_aa: ASSSTREGAGELF
j_call: TRBJ2-7; v_call: TRBV6-5; cdr3_aa: ASGTGFSYEQY
j_call: TRBJ2-7; v_call: TRBV28; cdr3_aa: ASSFRGTGAHEQY
j_call: TRBJ2-2; v_call: TRBV9; cdr3_aa: ASSVFEVAGGANTGELF
j_call: TRBJ1-2; v_call: TRBV5-1; cdr3_aa: ASSTGTGSGYT
j_call: TRBJ1-2; v_call: TRBV2; cdr3_aa: ASNSQGINYGYT
j_call: TRBJ2-2; v_call: TRBV7-2; cdr3_aa: ASSYRGTGELF
j_call: TRBJ1-5; v_call: TRBV9; cdr3_aa: ASSPLGSNQPQH
j_call: TRBJ1-3; v_call: TRBV6-6; cdr3_aa: ASSYGTGGFGNTIY
j_call: TRBJ1-2; v_call: TRBV2; cdr3_aa: ASSDREGYGYT
j_call: TRBJ1-1; v_call: TRBV5-1; cdr3_aa: ASSSTAGPGATEAF
j_call: TRBJ2-5; v_call: TRBV11-2; cdr3_aa: ASSPSIGGYEETQY